These T cell receptor beta chains were read from a single sample in a study of T-cell memory formation after mild COVID-19. TCRdb analysed the 5' RACE reads with MiXCR anew, one entry per CDR3 protein. This repertoire shows about 400,000 distinct CDR3 sequences, roughly 15% found once; its top ten account for 20% to 25%. The sample taken for sequencing was PBMCs or a T cell subset sorted from them (not recorded which). Receptors were obtained from a man between 18 and 35 years old who had mild COVID-19 (a few samples of this study predate the infection). Cell type and time point are not known. The CDR3 runs from the conserved cysteine through the conserved F or W. D genes are given only for firm matches. Some rows mark clone size as missing; the rest say once, few, many or name a class of expanded clone.

D: .
V: TRBV27
J: TRBJ2-7
size: many
CDR3: CASSLEVSYEQYF
DNA: TGTGCCAGCAGTTTAGAGGTCTCCTACGAGCAGTACTTC

D: .
V: TRBV5-8
J: TRBJ2-1
size: .
CDR3: CASSYHRGGINEQFF
DNA: TGTGCCAGCAGCTACCACAGGGGAGGCATAAATGAGCAGTTCTTC

D: .
V: TRBV7-9
J: TRBJ1-2
size: few
CDR3: CASSPTRGPYGYTF
DNA: TGTGCCAGCAGCCCTACCCGTGGACCCTATGGCTACACCTTC

D: .
V: TRBV4-2
J: TRBJ2-3
size: few
CDR3: CASSQEARDTQYF
DNA: TGTGCCAGCAGCCAAGAAGCTAGGGATACGCAGTATTTT

D: .
V: TRBV6-2/TRBV6-3
J: TRBJ2-6
size: few
CDR3: CASIPTDSGANVLTF
DNA: TGTGCCAGCATCCCGACTGATTCCGGGGCCAACGTCCTGACTTTC

D: .
V: TRBV7-3
J: TRBJ1-1
size: .
CDR3: CASSAPGDVKAFF
DNA: TGTGCCAGCAGCGCCCCAGGGGACGTGAAGGCTTTCTTT

D: TRBD2
V: TRBV12-3/TRBV12-4
J: TRBJ2-7
size: few
CDR3: CASRPGLAGGKNYEQYF
DNA: TGTGCCAGCAGGCCGGGACTAGCGGGGGGGAAGAACTACGAGCAGTACTTC

D: .
V: TRBV28
J: TRBJ1-1
size: .
CDR3: CASQMGNTEAFF
DNA: TGTGCCAGCCAGATGGGTAACACTGAAGCTTTCTTT

D: .
V: TRBV28
J: TRBJ1-2
size: few
CDR3: CASIGGRGYTF
DNA: TGTGCCAGCATCGGCGGACGCGGCTACACCTTC

D: TRBD1
V: TRBV5-1
J: TRBJ1-6
size: few
CDR3: CASSLDRGRSPLHF
DNA: TGCGCCAGCAGCTTGGACAGGGGGCGTTCACCCCTCCACTTT

D: TRBD2
V: TRBV12-3/TRBV12-4
J: TRBJ2-1
size: .
CDR3: CASSLGQGGGGNEQFF
DNA: TGTGCCAGCAGTTTGGGTCAGGGCGGGGGAGGCAATGAGCAGTTCTTC

D: .
V: TRBV5-1
J: TRBJ1-5
size: .
CDR3: CASSLEWQRLDQPQHF
DNA: TGCGCCAGCAGCTTGGAATGGCAGCGTCTTGATCAGCCCCAGCATTTT

D: .
V: TRBV7-2
J: TRBJ2-5
size: few
CDR3: CASSLATGRETQYF
DNA: TGTGCCAGCAGCTTAGCCACGGGGAGGGAGACCCAGTACTTC

D: TRBD2
V: TRBV7-9
J: TRBJ2-1
size: few
CDR3: CASSVLAGGPDEQFF
DNA: TGTGCCAGCAGCGTATTAGCGGGGGGGCCCGATGAGCAGTTCTTC

D: .
V: TRBV6-1
J: TRBJ2-7
size: .
CDR3: CASSVEGTYEQYF
DNA: TGTGCCAGCAGTGTCGAAGGCACCTACGAGCAGTACTTC

D: TRBD1
V: TRBV7-2
J: TRBJ2-2
size: few
CDR3: CASSFDRAGELFF
DNA: TGTGCCAGCAGCTTCGACAGGGCGGGGGAGCTGTTTTTT

D: .
V: TRBV10-2
J: TRBJ2-7
size: .
CDR3: CASSGFTPSYEQYF
DNA: TGCGCCAGCAGTGGATTTACACCCTCCTACGAGCAGTACTTC

D: .
V: TRBV3-1
J: TRBJ2-1
size: .
CDR3: CASSQQGYNEQFF
DNA: TGTGCCAGCAGCCAGCAGGGGTACAATGAGCAGTTCTTC

D: .
V: TRBV28
J: TRBJ2-2
size: .
CDR3: CASKSGQNTGELFF
DNA: TGTGCCAGCAAGAGCGGACAGAACACCGGGGAGCTGTTTTTT

D: .
V: TRBV20-1
J: TRBJ1-1
size: .
CDR3: CSAPGNLNTEAFF
DNA: TGCAGTGCACCAGGGAATCTAAACACTGAAGCTTTCTTT

D: .
V: TRBV18
J: TRBJ2-3
size: .
CDR3: CASSPNRLDTQYF
DNA: TGTGCCAGCTCTCCCAACAGGCTAGATACGCAGTATTTT

D: .
V: TRBV12-5
J: TRBJ2-7
size: .
CDR3: CASGFVADESSYEQYF
DNA: TGTGCTAGTGGTTTTGTCGCGGACGAGAGCTCCTACGAGCAGTACTTC

D: .
V: TRBV6-5
J: TRBJ2-3
size: once
CDR3: CASSYLAEGSLDTQYF
DNA: TGTGCCAGCAGTTACCTGGCGGAAGGATCCCTTGATACGCAGTATTTT

D: .
V: TRBV6-5
J: TRBJ1-6
size: .
CDR3: CASSYTIGGNSPLHF
DNA: TGTGCCAGCAGTTATACTATCGGGGGGAATTCACCCCTCCACTTT

D: .
V: TRBV7-8
J: TRBJ1-4
size: few
CDR3: CASSLQTGTNEKLFF
DNA: TGTGCCAGCAGCCTTCAAACGGGAACTAATGAAAAACTGTTTTTT

D: .
V: TRBV7-3
J: TRBJ2-1
size: .
CDR3: CASSINNEQFF
DNA: TGTGCCAGCAGCATCAACAATGAGCAGTTCTTC

D: .
V: TRBV7-9
J: TRBJ2-3
size: .
CDR3: CASSLRPSDTQYF
DNA: TGTGCCAGCAGCTTGCGGCCCTCAGATACGCAGTATTTT

D: .
V: TRBV18
J: TRBJ1-2
size: .
CDR3: CASSPPGFYGYTF
DNA: TGTGCCAGCTCACCACCAGGGTTTTATGGCTACACCTTC

D: .
V: TRBV12-3/TRBV12-4
J: TRBJ2-4
size: .
CDR3: CASTAGQDKNIQYF
DNA: TGTGCCAGTACCGCGGGGCAAGACAAAAACATTCAGTACTTC

D: .
V: TRBV7-2
J: TRBJ2-4
size: few
CDR3: CASSPQGILAKNIQYF
DNA: TGTGCCAGCAGCCCGCAGGGAATACTGGCCAAAAACATTCAGTACTTC

D: .
V: TRBV3-1
J: TRBJ2-5
size: .
CDR3: CASSQEWQMGGETQYF
DNA: TGTGCCAGCAGCCAAGAATGGCAGATGGGGGGAGAGACCCAGTACTTC

D: TRBD1
V: TRBV4-3
J: TRBJ2-3
size: .
CDR3: CASSRSTGGSTDTQYF
DNA: TGCGCCAGCAGCCGATCTACAGGGGGGAGCACAGATACGCAGTATTTT

D: TRBD2
V: TRBV5-6
J: TRBJ2-7
size: few
CDR3: CASSLPHSGGPYEQYF
DNA: TGTGCCAGCAGCTTGCCCCATAGCGGGGGGCCCTACGAGCAGTACTTC

D: .
V: TRBV3-1
J: TRBJ1-5
size: .
CDR3: CASSQDLDQPQHF
DNA: TGTGCCAGCAGCCAAGATCTTGATCAGCCCCAGCATTTT

D: .
V: TRBV14
J: TRBJ2-1
size: .
CDR3: CASSQGAAYNEQFF
DNA: TGTGCCAGCAGCCAAGGAGCGGCCTACAATGAGCAGTTCTTC

D: .
V: TRBV12-3/TRBV12-4
J: TRBJ2-4
size: many
CDR3: CASSLGERDIQYF
DNA: TGTGCCAGCAGTTTGGGGGAGAGAGACATTCAGTACTTC

D: .
V: TRBV6-5
J: TRBJ1-3
size: many
CDR3: CASSYSTAGNTIYF
DNA: TGTGCCAGCAGTTATTCGACAGCTGGAAACACCATATATTTT

D: .
V: TRBV12-5
J: TRBJ2-3
size: .
CDR3: CASGLVEADTQYF
DNA: TGTGCTAGTGGTTTGGTAGAAGCGGATACGCAGTATTTT

D: TRBD1
V: TRBV12-3/TRBV12-4
J: TRBJ1-5
size: few
CDR3: CASSLGTVYSNQPQHF
DNA: TGTGCCAGCAGCCTCGGGACAGTCTATAGCAATCAGCCCCAGCATTTT

D: .
V: TRBV3-1
J: TRBJ1-1
size: .
CDR3: CASSQADAGGAFF
DNA: TGTGCCAGCAGCCAAGCGGATGCGGGTGGAGCTTTCTTT

D: .
V: TRBV12-3/TRBV12-4
J: TRBJ1-2
size: .
CDR3: CASSPDQNYGYTF
DNA: TGTGCCAGCAGTCCCGACCAAAACTATGGCTACACCTTC

D: .
V: TRBV12-3/TRBV12-4
J: TRBJ2-6
size: few
CDR3: CASRIGPGANVLTF
DNA: TGTGCCAGCAGAATCGGACCTGGGGCCAACGTCCTGACTTTC

D: .
V: TRBV20-1
J: TRBJ1-1
size: .
CDR3: CSARRFGEGYTEAFF
DNA: TGCAGTGCTAGACGATTTGGTGAGGGGTACACTGAAGCTTTCTTT

D: .
V: TRBV7-9
J: TRBJ2-7
size: .
CDR3: CASSSVGLSGEQYF
DNA: TGTGCCAGCAGCTCTGTTGGCCTCTCGGGCGAGCAGTACTTC

D: TRBD2
V: TRBV2
J: TRBJ2-3
size: .
CDR3: CASSWTSGGPSDTQYF
DNA: TGTGCCAGCAGCTGGACTAGCGGGGGGCCTTCAGATACGCAGTATTTT

D: .
V: TRBV4-1
J: TRBJ2-7
size: .
CDR3: CASSQYSGAYEQYF
DNA: TGCGCCAGCAGCCAGTACTCCGGGGCCTACGAGCAGTACTTC

D: .
V: TRBV6-1
J: TRBJ1-2
size: few
CDR3: CASRARPIYGYTF
DNA: TGTGCCAGCAGAGCGAGACCGATCTATGGCTACACCTTC

D: .
V: TRBV14
J: TRBJ2-2
size: .
CDR3: CASSQDANPGAGELFF
DNA: TGTGCCAGCAGCCAAGACGCAAACCCGGGGGCCGGGGAGCTGTTTTTT

D: .
V: TRBV7-9
J: TRBJ2-3
size: .
CDR3: CASSLVTGDTQYF
DNA: TGTGCCAGCAGCTTAGTAACTGGAGATACGCAGTATTTT

D: .
V: TRBV9
J: TRBJ2-2
size: few
CDR3: CASSSQMGVGLTGELFF
DNA: TGTGCCAGCAGCTCCCAGATGGGGGTGGGGTTAACCGGGGAGCTGTTTTTT

D: TRBD2
V: TRBV7-9
J: TRBJ2-3
size: .
CDR3: CASSLAPGTITDTQYF
DNA: TGTGCCAGCAGCTTAGCACCCGGGACTATCACGGATACGCAGTATTTT

D: .
V: TRBV27
J: TRBJ1-5
size: .
CDR3: CASSRSYSNQPQHF
DNA: TGTGCCAGCAGTCGCAGCTATAGCAATCAGCCCCAGCATTTT

D: .
V: TRBV7-2
J: TRBJ2-6
size: many
CDR3: CASSLGGAGANVLTF
DNA: TGTGCCAGCAGCTTAGGAGGGGCTGGGGCCAACGTCCTGACTTTC

D: .
V: TRBV4-3
J: TRBJ2-1
size: few
CDR3: CASSQDKLGYNEQFF
DNA: TGCGCCAGCAGCCAAGATAAATTGGGATACAATGAGCAGTTCTTC

D: TRBD1
V: TRBV7-6
J: TRBJ2-5
size: few
CDR3: CASSLESQGAGETQYF
DNA: TGTGCCAGCAGCTTAGAATCCCAGGGGGCTGGGGAGACCCAGTACTTC